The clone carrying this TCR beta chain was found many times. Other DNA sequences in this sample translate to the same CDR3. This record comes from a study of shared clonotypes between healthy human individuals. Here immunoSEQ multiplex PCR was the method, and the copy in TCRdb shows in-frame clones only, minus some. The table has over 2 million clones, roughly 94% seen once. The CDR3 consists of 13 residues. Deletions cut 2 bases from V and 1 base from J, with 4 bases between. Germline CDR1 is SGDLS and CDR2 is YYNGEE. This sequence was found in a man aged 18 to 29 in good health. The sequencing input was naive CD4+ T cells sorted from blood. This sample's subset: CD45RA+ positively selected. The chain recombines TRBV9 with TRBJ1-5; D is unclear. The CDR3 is CASSVGSNQPQHF. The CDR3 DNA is TGTGCCAGCAGCGTGGGGAGCAATCAGCCCCAGCATTTT.